This T cell receptor (beta chain) was documented in a study of OX40 agonist ivuxolimab in advanced cancers. Turning to the study itself: Ivuxolimab, an agonist antibody against OX40 (CD134), was given to patients.

Repertoires were generated with immunoSEQ multiplex PCR, while TCRdb's copy carries only in-frame clones and drops some. Of tens of thousands of clones listed, about 94% are singletons. Germline CDR1 MDHEN, CDR2 SYDVKM. V was cut by 6 bases and J by 1 base, with 11 bases left in between. There are 14 residues in the CDR3. The sample consisted of CD4+ or CD8+ T cells sorted from blood, taken in a trial of the OX40 agonist ivuxolimab. This receptor was identified in an adult with an advanced solid tumor such as melanoma, head and neck, liver or kidney cancer. The chain uses TRBV28 and TRBJ2-3, with D hard to call. CDR3 coding DNA: TGTGCCAGCAGCCACTCCTCGGGCACAGATACGCAGTATTTT. Translating it yields CASSHSSGTDTQYF.